Shown below are 12 T cell receptor beta chains from a single sample sequenced in a study of T cells after yellow fever vaccination. Via MiXCR, TCRdb re-called the 5' RACE reads, giving one row per CDR3 protein. This table holds about 360,000 distinct CDR3 sequences, 6.2% found once. The source material was PBMCs, sampled 5 days after the yellow fever booster vaccination. These receptors came from a man aged 25 to 40 who received the YFV17D yellow fever vaccine.

This clonotype was seen only a few times. The chain carries TRBV20-1 and TRBJ2-7; D unclear. From germline, CDR1 is DFQATT and CDR2 SNEGSKA (reference sequence). Trimming shortened V by 8 bases and J by 2 bases, and 10 bases separated the two germline ends. The CDR3 is 11 amino acids. The DNA of the CDR3 is TGCAGTTCGGTCGAGGCCTACGAGCAGTACTTC. Protein product: CSSVEAYEQYF.

This clonotype showed up many times. The chain couples TRBV7-3 to TRBJ2-1; TRBD2 is a possible D gene (6 bases). The CDR3 contains 18 residues. Germline V lookup: CDR1 SGHTA, CDR2 FQGTGA. Deletions cut 6 bases from V and 7 bases from J, with 28 bases between. Here the CDR3 DNA reads TGTGCCAGCAGAACAACCACCTCCGCGGGGCCACCTGGTAATGAGCAGTTCTTC. This sequence encodes CASRTTTSAGPPGNEQFF.

This clonotype was counted between two and nine times. The genes are TRBV6-5 and TRBJ2-7; 10 bases map to TRBD2. Germline V CDR1 and CDR2: MNHEY, SVGAGI. V lost 4 bases and J lost 5; bases outside the gene matches: 8. The CDR3 is 15 residues long. CDR3 nucleotide sequence: TGTGCCAGCAGTTTCTCTAGCGGGAGTGGCCACGAGCAGTACTTC. Translated, it gives CASSFSSGSGHEQYF.

V and J are TRBV6-1 and TRBJ2-7; D may be TRBD1 (6 bases). V shed 2 bases and J shed 1 base, with 9 bases lying between them. This CDR3 is built from 14 residues. Germline values: CDR1 MNHNS, CDR2 SASEGT. The CDR3 region is CASSEQGTSYEQYF. CDR3 DNA: TGTGCCAGCAGTGAACAGGGGACGTCCTACGAGCAGTACTTC.

This clonotype came up many times. The V call is TRBV7-2, the J call TRBJ2-5; D is possibly TRBD2 (5 bases). Between the trimmed V and J ends, which lost 5 bases and 1 base, there was a span of 14 bases. In germline, CDR1 is SGHTA, CDR2 FQGNSA. The CDR3 is made up of 15 amino acids. The CDR3, as DNA: TGTGCCAGCAGCCGGGGATCTGGACGCCAAGAGACCCAGTACTTC. It yields the protein CASSRGSGRQETQYF.

This clonotype was counted between two and nine times. The genes are TRBV29-1 and TRBJ2-1; 11 bases are shared with TRBD2. CDR3 length equals 14 residues. Trimming took 6 bases from V and 8 from J; bases not matched to a gene: 9. The germline gives CDR1 SQVTM, CDR2 ANQGSEA. The CDR3 spells CSVILAGDIDEQFF. The DNA of the CDR3 is TGCAGCGTCATACTAGCGGGAGATATCGATGAGCAGTTCTTC.

V gene TRBV29-1 combines with J gene TRBJ1-5, with 10 bases that match TRBD1. Germline trimming cut 6 bases from V and 3 bases from J; bases unmatched to any gene: 5. Germline loops: CDR1 SQVTM, CDR2 ANQGSEA. The CDR3 runs to 14 residues. DNA for the CDR3: TGCAGCGTGGCGACAGGGGGCCACAATCAGCCCCAGCATTTT. It yields the protein CSVATGGHNQPQHF.

The chain uses TRBV11-1 and TRBJ1-1; 10 bases map to TRBD1. V was clipped by 5 bases and J by 3 bases; unmatched bases: 15. The CDR3 runs 18 residues. Germline values: CDR1 SGHAT, CDR2 FQDESV (reference sequence). CDR3 DNA sequence: TGTGCCAGCAGCCGGCGACAGGGGGCTTATAAAGTAGACACTGAAGCTTTCTTT. This encodes CASSRRQGAYKVDTEAFF.

This clonotype has more than one count but fewer than ten. The chain is built from TRBV18 and TRBJ2-3; TRBD2 matches at 8 bases. V shed 2 bases and J 4 bases; nucleotides not matched to a gene: 8. CDR1 is KGHSH and CDR2 is LQKENI in the germline V gene. This CDR3 region has 16 residues. The CDR3 region is CASSPSGSGRADTQYF. CDR3 DNA: TGTGCCAGCTCACCAAGCGGGAGCGGGCGGGCAGATACGCAGTATTTT.

In its sample, this clonotype was seen a few times. V gene TRBV12-3 or TRBV12-4 combines with J gene TRBJ1-2, with 10 nucleotides matching TRBD1. V lost 5 bases, J lost 4 bases, and 10 bases stayed unmatched. This CDR3 is 16 amino acids long. The CDR3 DNA sequence: TGTGCCAGCAGTCTGACAGGGGGCTGGAATCGCTATGGCTACACCTTC. Its translation: CASSLTGGWNRYGYTF.

This clonotype appeared many times. V usage is TRBV20-1 and J usage is TRBJ2-7; D is unresolved. The V gene lost 1 base and the J gene lost 3 bases, with 13 bases spanning the gap. Germline V gene data show CDR1 as DFQATT and CDR2 as SNEGSKA (reference sequence). The length of the CDR3 is 14 residues. The CDR3 loop reads CSARGGDHYYEQYF. The CDR3 bases are TGCAGTGCTAGAGGTGGTGATCACTACTACGAGCAGTACTTC.

The rearrangement uses TRBV30 and TRBJ1-1; 7 bases are shared with TRBD1. V was clipped by 3 bases and J by 10 bases; unmatched bases: 8. The V gene's germline CDR1 is GTSNPN and CDR2 SVGIG (reference sequence). The CDR3 runs 12 residues. Here the CDR3 DNA reads TGTGCCTGGAGGGGGACAGCATTTACAGCTTTCTTT. Its protein is CAWRGTAFTAFF.